Shown below are 20 T cell receptor beta chains from a single sample sequenced in a study of cytomegalovirus exposure and HLA in healthy donors. The PCR was carried out with 60 Vbeta primers and 13 Jbeta primers. TCRdb's copy holds only in-frame clones and misses some; the assay was immunoSEQ multiplex PCR. The sample records about 190,000 clones, 80% to 85% being singletons. Sequences were obtained from PBMCs. Receptors originate from a woman younger than 35 in good health and CMV-seronegative.

The chain uses TRBV5-8 and TRBJ1-2; a possible D gene is TRBD1 (5 bases). Trimming shortened V by 4 bases and J by 2 bases, and 18 bases separated the two germline ends. The CDR3 runs 16 residues. The germline V gene encodes CDR1 SGHTS and CDR2 YDEGEE. CDR3 protein: CASSQFRDFLNYGYTF. Written as DNA, the CDR3 is TGTGCCAGCAGCCAGTTCCGGGACTTCTTGAACTATGGCTACACCTTC.

A single count supports this clone. The rearrangement links TRBV19 to TRBJ2-5; 8 bases fit TRBD1. Germline V gives CDR1 LNHDA, CDR2 SQIVND (reference sequence). This CDR3 region has 14 residues. J gave up 3 bases and V 6 bases, and 6 bases lay outside the gene matches. Here the CDR3 DNA reads TGTGCCAGTAGCCTGGACAGGGCGAAAGAGACCCAGTACTTC. Protein: CASSLDRAKETQYF.

Notes on this clone: One end of the junction varies from germline; a read error may be responsible. The rearrangement joins TRBV5-6 to TRBJ2-7; 7 bases align to TRBD2. This CDR3 contains 11 residues. CDR1 and CDR2 from the germline V gene are SGHDT and YYEEEE. The DNA of the CDR3 is TGTGCCAGCAGCAGGGACTACGAGCAGTGCTTC. This sequence encodes CASSRDYEQCF. The full variable domain, completed using reference TRBV5-6 and TRBJ2-7, is DAGVTQSPTHLIKTRGQQVTLRCSPKSGHDTVSWYQQALGQGPQFIFQYYEEEERQRGNFPDRFSGHQFPNYSSELNVNALLLGDSALYLCASSRDYEQCFGPGTRLTVT.

This chain connects TRBV27 to TRBJ2-7; 9 bases fit TRBD2. Germline loops: CDR1 MNHEY, CDR2 SMNVEV (reference sequence). V shed 5 bases and J 6 bases; nucleotides not matched to a gene: 8. The CDR3 loop spans 14 amino acids. The CDR3 nucleotides read TGTGCCAGCAGTCCTCCGGGACTAGCTTTCGAGCAGTACTTC. Residues: CASSPPGLAFEQYF.

V gene TRBV13 combines with J gene TRBJ2-7; the match to TRBD2 covers 10 bases. The CDR3 totals 19 residues. Trimming at V came to 7 bases and at J to 3 bases, leaving 21 bases not matched to a gene. The V gene's germline CDR1 is PRHDT and CDR2 FYEKMQ (reference sequence). The CDR3 coding sequence is TGTGCCAGCAAAAACCCGGGATCCGATCACCCTAGCGGGAGCTACGAGCAGTACTTC. This sequence encodes CASKNPGSDHPSGSYEQYF.

This clone was observed a few times. CDR3 loop: CASSLAGTASWELFF. In nucleotides, the CDR3 is TGCGCCAGCAGCTTGGCGGGGACAGCGTCCTGGGAACTGTTTTTT. The chain uses TRBV5-1 and TRBJ1-4; TRBD1 aligns across 7 bases. Per germline, CDR1 SGHRS and CDR2 YFSETQ. J was trimmed by 12 bases and V by 0 bases; bases with no gene match: 11. This CDR3 has 15 residues.

The CDR3 region is CASSKGESSNEKLFF. CDR3 sequence (DNA): TGTGCCAGCAGCAAGGGGGAGTCTTCTAATGAAAAACTGTTTTTT. This chain links TRBV14 with TRBJ1-4, with D possibly TRBD1 on 6 matching bases. Germline V gene lookup returns CDR1 SGHDN and CDR2 FVKESK. V was shortened by 5 bases and J by 3 bases, with 13 bases between the two germline ends. This CDR3 has 15 amino acids.

The V call is TRBV5-1, the J call TRBJ2-5, with D maybe TRBD2 (7 bases). This CDR3 has 15 residues. Germline CDR1 and CDR2: SGHRS and YFSETQ. Trimming pared 5 bases from V and 2 bases from J, leaving 16 bases between. CDR3 sequence reads: CASRIPGGGQETQYF. In DNA form, the CDR3 reads TGCGCCAGCAGGATCCCGGGGGGCGGTCAAGAGACCCAGTACTTC.

This clone occurred a few times. The chain has TRBV28 and TRBJ1-1; unclear D gene. The V gene lost 5 bases and the J gene lost 10 bases, with 5 bases spanning the gap. The CDR3 consists of 9 residues. Germline V gene sequence: CDR1 MDHEN, CDR2 SYDVKM. The CDR3 here is CASSPGAFF. CDR3 coding DNA: TGTGCCAGCAGTCCGGGAGCTTTCTTT.

The rearrangement joins TRBV6-1 to TRBJ1-5; D gene uncertain. This CDR3 region has 16 residues. V gave up 4 bases and J gave up 2 bases, with 15 bases separating them. Germline V gene lookup returns CDR1 MNHNS and CDR2 SASEGT. CDR3 bases: TGTGCCAGCAGTGTTACGGGAGGGTTGGGCAATCAGCCCCAGCATTTT. Protein sequence: CASSVTGGLGNQPQHF.

This rearrangement joins TRBV6-5 to TRBJ1-2; the D is unclear. The CDR3 is made up of 16 amino acids. CDR1 is MNHEY and CDR2 is SVGAGI in the germline V gene. With 0 bases removed from V and 8 bases from J, the gap between germline ends came to 19 bases. The CDR3 here is CASSYSTGSGGGGYTF. DNA of the CDR3: TGTGCCAGCAGTTACTCGACTGGGTCGGGAGGCGGGGGCTACACCTTC.

The chain uses TRBV6-6 and TRBJ2-7; 7 nucleotides align to TRBD1. V was clipped by 6 bases and J by 3 bases; unmatched bases: 11. The V gene's germline CDR1 is MNHNY and CDR2 SVGAGI (reference sequence). This CDR3 is 15 amino acids long. CDR3 amino acids: CASREVPYRGYEQYF. The CDR3 nucleotides are TGTGCCAGCAGGGAGGTCCCTTACAGGGGCTACGAGCAGTACTTC.

V is TRBV27 and J is TRBJ1-4; no firm D call. Deletions cut 3 bases from V and 4 bases from J, with 21 bases between. The germline V gene has CDR1 MNHEY and CDR2 SMNVEV (reference sequence). The CDR3 spans 18 residues. As DNA, the CDR3 is TGTGCCAGCAGTTTGTTAGCAGGAGGCCCCGGAATTAATGAAAAACTGTTTTTT. Translated: CASSLLAGGPGINEKLFF.

V usage is TRBV30 and J usage is TRBJ1-2; D uncertain. CDR1 is GTSNPN and CDR2 is SVGIG in the germline V gene (reference sequence). CDR3 length equals 13 residues. V was trimmed by 8 bases and J by 4 bases, leaving 17 bases between them. CDR3: CANSAGSGYGYTF. The DNA of the CDR3 is TGTGCCAACAGTGCAGGTTCAGGCTATGGCTACACCTTC.

This clone has more than one count but fewer than ten. V and J are TRBV5-8 and TRBJ2-7; possible D gene TRBD2, 5 bases. The germline V gene encodes CDR1 SGHTS and CDR2 YDEGEE. V was clipped by 0 bases and J by 4 bases, with 11 bases between them. CDR3 length equals 14 residues. The CDR3 loop reads CASSLGPTGYEQYF. The CDR3 DNA sequence: TGTGCCAGCAGCTTGGGACCTACGGGGTACGAGCAGTACTTC.

This sequence joins TRBV6-1 and TRBJ2-7; D gene ambiguous. CDR1 and CDR2 from the germline V gene are MNHNS and SASEGT. The CDR3 sequence is 13 residues long. The V end lost 5 bases, the J end lost 3 bases, and 11 bases lay between the germline ends. As DNA, the CDR3 is TGTGCCAGCAGTATATACCTAGGCTACGAGCAGTACTTC. Translation gives CASSIYLGYEQYF.

In this sample, this clone turned up once. The rearrangement uses TRBV19 and TRBJ1-5; 7 bases agree with TRBD1. The CDR3 has 16 amino acids. The junction had 5 bases not matched to a gene; V was cut back by 3 bases and J by 0 bases. The germline CDR1 and CDR2 sequences are LNHDA and SQIVND (reference sequence). The DNA for the CDR3 is TGTGCCAGTAGTATCGACAGGGTGATTAGCAATCAGCCCCAGCATTTT. This translates into CASSIDRVISNQPQHF. Full variable domain (outside the CDR3, taken from reference TRBV19 and TRBJ1-5): DGGITQSPKYLFRKEGQNVTLSCEQNLNHDAMYWYRQDPGQGLRLIYYSQIVNDFQKGDIAEGYSVSREKKESFPLTVTSAQKNPTAFYLCASSIDRVISNQPQHFGDGTRLSIL.

The chain uses TRBV27 and TRBJ2-5; D is perhaps TRBD2 (6 bases). The V gene lost 2 bases and the J gene lost 0 bases, with 13 bases spanning the gap. The germline gives CDR1 MNHEY, CDR2 SMNVEV (reference sequence). There are 16 residues in the CDR3. The CDR3 loop is CASSLIARGYQETQYF. Written as DNA, the CDR3 is TGTGCCAGCAGTTTAATCGCCCGGGGGTACCAAGAGACCCAGTACTTC.

This clone was detected only once. This chain joins TRBV7-9 and TRBJ2-2; D gene unclear. V was cut by 3 bases and J by 5 bases, with 4 bases left in between. In germline, CDR1 is SEHNR, CDR2 FQNEAQ (reference sequence). CDR3 length: 12 residues. The CDR3 reads CASSFETGELFF. CDR3 in DNA: TGTGCCAGCAGCTTCGAGACCGGGGAGCTGTTTTTT.

V usage is TRBV5-1 and J usage is TRBJ2-1; 9 nucleotides match TRBD2. J was trimmed by 7 bases and V by 0 bases; bases with no gene match: 8. CDR1 is SGHRS and CDR2 is YFSETQ in the germline V gene. The CDR3 has 16 amino acids. CDR3 DNA: TGCGCCAGCAGCTTGGCCTGGCGGGGGGGTTCGAATGAGCAGTTCTTC. It translates to CASSLAWRGGSNEQFF.